The 2 T cell receptor beta chains below were found in one sample sequenced in a study of cytomegalovirus exposure and HLA in healthy donors. Here immunoSEQ multiplex PCR was the method, and the copy in TCRdb shows in-frame clones only, minus some. The sample consists of 150,000 to 200,000 clones, about 82% of them appearing once. Material for sequencing was PBMCs. All receptors derive from a woman between 18 and 29 years old in good health and CMV-seronegative.

This clone occurred once. V is TRBV2 and J is TRBJ2-3; 10 bases align to TRBD2. Germline-derived CDR1 and CDR2 are SNHLY and FYNNEI. The CDR3 loop spans 18 amino acids. V gave up 7 bases and J gave up 2 bases; unmatched junction bases: 15. The DNA for the CDR3 is TGTGCCAGCACCAAGAGAAGACCCGGGACTAGCGCCACAGATACGCAGTATTTT. Protein product: CASTKRRPGTSATDTQYF.

This chain joins TRBV30 and TRBJ1-4; no definite D call. CDR1 is GTSNPN, CDR2 SVGIG, per germline (reference sequence). V dropped 2 bases and J dropped 5 bases, with 9 bases sitting between them. The CDR3 spans 13 residues. The CDR3: CAWSRGGNEKLFF. The CDR3 DNA sequence: TGTGCCTGGAGTCGGGGTGGGAATGAAAAACTGTTTTTT.